The 16 T cell receptor beta chains below all came from one sample that was sequenced in a study of identical twins. In TCRdb, the 5' RACE reads were re-called with MiXCR into one record per CDR3 protein. The sample lists hundreds of thousands of distinct CDR3 sequences; around 8.8% were seen once. The same specimen was also included in a second study, on yellow fever vaccine responses in identical twins.

Specimen: memory (CD45RO+) T cells sorted from blood. These receptors originate from a young woman in good health.

There are a few counts of this clonotype. The chain is built from TRBV25-1 and TRBJ1-1, with unresolved D. Trimming cost V 9 bases and J 0 bases, with 11 bases left between them. The CDR3 totals 13 residues. Germline lookup yields CDR1 MGHDK and CDR2 SYGVNS. The CDR3 loop reads CASKPTVNTEAFF. CDR3 in DNA: TGTGCCAGTAAGCCCACGGTGAACACTGAAGCTTTCTTT.

This clonotype was observed a few times. The genes are TRBV18 and TRBJ1-4, with 7 bases identical to TRBD1. The junction had 9 bases not matched to a gene; V was cut back by 8 bases and J by 0 bases. CDR3 length equals 16 residues. Germline CDR1 KGHSH, CDR2 LQKENI. CDR3: CASTNFRGTTNEKLFF. DNA of the CDR3: TGTGCCAGCACAAACTTCAGGGGGACAACTAATGAAAAACTGTTTTTT. Supplemented by reference TRBV18 and TRBJ1-4, the full variable domain reads NAGVMQNPRHLVRRRGQEARLRCSPMKGHSHVYWYRQLPEEGLKFMVYLQKENIIDESGMPKERFSAEFPKEGPSILRIQQVVRGDSAAYFCASTNFRGTTNEKLFFGSGTQLSVL.

This clonotype was counted between two and nine times. The chain recombines TRBV10-3 with TRBJ2-3; 12 bases fit TRBD2. CDR3 length: 19 residues. The germline V gene has CDR1 ENHRY and CDR2 SYGVKD. Unmatched junction bases numbered 14, after V lost 6 bases and J lost 1 base. CDR3 coding DNA: TGTGCCATCAGAGCGACTTCTAGCGGGGGGGCATCCCGCACAGATACGCAGTATTTT. Translating it yields CAIRATSSGGASRTDTQYF.

This clonotype was seen repeatedly, ten times or more. The chain combines TRBV4-1 with TRBJ2-1; 8 positions agree with TRBD2. V lost 3 bases and J lost 9; bases outside the gene matches: 22. Per germline, CDR1 MGHRA and CDR2 YSYEKL. This CDR3 has 19 amino acids. The CDR3 sequence is CASSHARGRVAGQFGEQFF. The CDR3 DNA is TGCGCCAGCAGCCACGCAAGGGGAAGGGTAGCGGGACAATTCGGTGAGCAGTTCTTC.

The chain combines TRBV11-3 with TRBJ2-1, with D possibly being TRBD1 (6 bases). Germline V gives CDR1 SGHNT, CDR2 YENEEA. Deletions cut 0 bases from V and 7 bases from J, with 16 bases between. The CDR3 extends over 16 amino acids. CDR3 amino acids: CASSLDGSTRGNEQFF. In DNA, the CDR3 is TGTGCCAGCAGCTTAGATGGGTCCACCAGGGGTAATGAGCAGTTCTTC.

Here the CDR3 reads CASRGQGRGEKLFF. The CDR3 nucleotides are TGTGCCAGCAGGGGACAGGGGCGAGGGGAAAAACTGTTTTTT. This chain uses TRBV2 with TRBJ1-4; 10 bases fit TRBD1. Trimming at V came to 6 bases and at J to 8 bases, leaving 6 bases not matched to a gene. Looked up from germline, CDR1 is SNHLY and CDR2 is FYNNEI. The CDR3 has 14 residues.

This clonotype came up a few times. V is TRBV2 and J is TRBJ2-1; the D gene is possibly TRBD2 (6 bases). The CDR3 covers 12 residues. V lost 7 bases and J lost 8, with 12 bases in between. In germline, CDR1 is SNHLY, CDR2 FYNNEI. The CDR3 coding sequence is TGTGCCAGCACTGCTACGGGAGATGAGCAGTTCTTC. Encoded protein: CASTATGDEQFF.

A few counts support this clonotype. V and J are TRBV12-3 or TRBV12-4 and TRBJ2-5; TRBD1 aligns across 7 bases. The CDR3 length is 13 residues. The V gene end was trimmed by 6 bases and the J gene end by 4 bases; junction bases not matched to a gene: 5. The CDR3 loop is CASRPTGLETQYF. The CDR3 nucleotides are TGTGCCAGCAGACCGACAGGGTTAGAGACCCAGTACTTC.

This clonotype showed up just a few times. The chain uses TRBV5-1 and TRBJ2-5; D possibly corresponds to TRBD2 (6 bases). Germline loops: CDR1 SGHRS, CDR2 YFSETQ. V lost 4 bases and J lost 4, with 17 bases in between. The CDR3 sequence is 15 residues long. CDR3 sequence reads: CASSRESRAAETQYF. In DNA, the CDR3 is TGCGCCAGCAGCCGGGAGAGCAGGGCGGCAGAGACCCAGTACTTC.

The chain recombines TRBV19 with TRBJ2-1, with D possibly called TRBD1 or TRBD2 (5 bases each). The CDR3 has 15 residues. Trimming shortened V by 3 bases and J by 0 bases, and 9 bases separated the two germline ends. The germline V gene encodes CDR1 LNHDA and CDR2 SQIVND (reference sequence). The CDR3 protein is CASSMGTDSYNEQFF. CDR3 DNA sequence: TGTGCCAGTAGTATGGGGACGGACTCCTACAATGAGCAGTTCTTC.

The chain joins TRBV6-4 to TRBJ2-1; D is unclear. The CDR3 is 13 amino acids. V dropped 0 bases and J dropped 9 bases, with 9 bases sitting between them. CDR1 MRHNA and CDR2 SNTAGT come from the germline V gene. The CDR3 DNA follows: TGTGCCAGCAGTGACTCGATTGAGTCTGAGCAGTTCTTC. Translating it yields CASSDSIESEQFF.

V and J are TRBV4-1 and TRBJ2-1, with D perhaps matching TRBD2 (6 bases). The CDR3 length is 15 residues. The V end was cut by 0 bases, the J end by 9 bases, with 15 bases between. Per germline, CDR1 MGHRA and CDR2 YSYEKL. The CDR3 region has the DNA TGCGCCAGCAGCCAAGACCCAACTAGCTTCAGTGAGCAGTTCTTC. Encoded protein: CASSQDPTSFSEQFF.

The table lists this clonotype with many counts. This chain joins TRBV5-1 and TRBJ2-2; D gene unclear. The germline V gene encodes CDR1 SGHRS and CDR2 YFSETQ. V was pared by 4 bases and J by 2 bases, with 12 bases between. The CDR3 is 15 amino acids. The CDR3 DNA reads TGCGCCAGCAGCCTTCGGGCCGCTAACACCGGGGAGCTGTTTTTT. Translating gives CASSLRAANTGELFF.

At least ten counts were recorded for this clonotype. The rearrangement uses TRBV6-1 and TRBJ1-5; 8 bases align to TRBD1. Germline loops: CDR1 MNHNS, CDR2 SASEGT. V lost 5 bases and J lost 3; bases outside the gene matches: 6. The CDR3 consists of 15 residues. The CDR3 region is CASSTGGRPNQPQHF. The CDR3 DNA reads as TGTGCCAGCAGTACAGGGGGACGGCCCAATCAGCCCCAGCATTTT.

The gene calls are TRBV6-1 and TRBJ1-3; weak D call: TRBD1 (6 bases). This CDR3 is 15 amino acids long. V was clipped by 7 bases and J by 2 bases, with 15 bases between them. The germline V gene encodes CDR1 MNHNS and CDR2 SASEGT. CDR3 in DNA: TGTGCCAGCAAGATAAAACAGGGTCCTGGAAACACCATATATTTT. It specifies CASKIKQGPGNTIYF.

V and J are TRBV7-8 and TRBJ2-3; 7 bases are shared with TRBD1. Per the germline V gene, CDR1 is SGHVS and CDR2 is FQNEAQ. This CDR3 region has 16 residues. With 2 bases clipped from V and 2 bases from J, the junction kept 7 bases outside the gene matches. The CDR3 sequence: CASSLLYRGNTDTQYF. In nucleotides, the CDR3 is TGTGCCAGCAGCTTACTTTACAGGGGTAACACAGATACGCAGTATTTT.